Shown below are 22 T cell receptor beta chains from a single sample sequenced in a study of control samples from healthy donors and cancer patients. Assay used: immunoSEQ multiplex PCR; TCRdb lists only in-frame clones, some missing. Of about 86,000 clones listed, more than 85% were seen once; the top ten hold over 1.3%. The specimen was blood. Receptors originate from a woman aged 25-40 years in good health.

This clone was seen only once. This sequence joins TRBV12-3 or TRBV12-4 and TRBJ1-6; no definite D call. The CDR3 is made up of 13 amino acids. V gave up 4 bases and J gave up 6 bases, with 7 bases separating them. CDR3 in amino acids: CASSSLGNSPLHF. CDR3 DNA sequence: TGTGCCAGCAGTTCCCTCGGTAATTCACCCCTCCACTTT.

The chain recombines TRBV5-1 with TRBJ2-2, with 7 bases matching TRBD2. Germline loops: CDR1 SGHRS, CDR2 YFSETQ. The CDR3 is 17 residues long. V shed 0 bases, J shed 4 bases, and the junction held 9 bases outside the gene matches. CDR3 protein: CASSLAGGGESTGELFF. In DNA, the CDR3 is TGCGCCAGCAGCTTGGCCGGGGGAGGGGAGAGCACCGGGGAGCTGTTTTTT.

The chain has TRBV11-3 and TRBJ1-1, with TRBD1 as a possible D gene (5 bases). The V end was cut by 8 bases, the J end by 3 bases, with 7 bases between. CDR3 size: 11 residues. Germline V gene data show CDR1 as SGHNT and CDR2 as YENEEA. The CDR3 coding sequence is TGTGCCAGCCAGGGAGACACTGAAGCTTTCTTT. Translated, it gives CASQGDTEAFF.

The genes are TRBV19 and TRBJ1-5, with D uncertain. Trimming removed 3 bases from V and 3 bases from J, with 9 bases in between. There are 14 residues in the CDR3. Germline loops: CDR1 LNHDA, CDR2 SQIVND (reference sequence). DNA of the CDR3: TGTGCCAGTAGTATCCGGGCCCACAATCAGCCCCAGCATTTT. Translated: CASSIRAHNQPQHF.

The V call is TRBV9, the J call TRBJ2-1, with a possible D match to TRBD1 (6 bases). Germline-derived CDR1 and CDR2 are SGDLS and YYNGEE. The CDR3 loop spans 15 amino acids. The V end lost 4 bases, the J end lost 6 bases, and 17 bases lay between the germline ends. DNA of the CDR3: TGTGCCAGCAGCTTCCAGGGGTATGCTGGCAATGAGCAGTTCTTC. Protein: CASSFQGYAGNEQFF.

As concerns this clone: Different DNA sequences within this sample yield the same CDR3. The chain carries TRBV11-2 and TRBJ2-2, with D possibly matching TRBD1 (8 bases). Trimming removed 4 bases from V and 7 bases from J, with 16 bases in between. In germline, CDR1 is SGHAT, CDR2 FQNNGV. The CDR3 extends over 15 amino acids. In DNA form, the CDR3 reads TGTGCCAGCAGCTCCTACAGGGGGGGTCGCGGGGAGCTGTTTTTT. This sequence encodes CASSSYRGGRGELFF.

The table lists this clone with a few counts. The V call is TRBV5-5, the J call TRBJ2-7; 12 positions agree with TRBD2. Germline CDR1 is SGHKS and CDR2 is YYEKEE (reference sequence). The CDR3 length is 18 residues. The V segment lost 4 bases and the J segment 1 base; nucleotides outside the gene matches: 12. CDR3 nucleotides: TGTGCCAGCAGCCCCCCTCTAGCGGGGGGGACCTATTCCTACGAGCAGTACTTC. This gives the protein CASSPPLAGGTYSYEQYF.

V usage is TRBV6-5 and J usage is TRBJ2-3; TRBD1 aligns across 12 bases. The CDR3 consists of 14 residues. The V segment lost 6 bases and the J segment 7 bases; nucleotides outside the gene matches: 5. Germline V gene data show CDR1 as MNHEY and CDR2 as SVGAGI. The chain's CDR3 is CASRPGQGANTQYF. The CDR3 DNA follows: TGTGCCAGCAGGCCGGGACAGGGGGCAAATACGCAGTATTTT.

The CDR3 bases are TGCGCCAGCAGCTTGTTACAGGGGGATTCACCCCTCCACTTT. It encodes CASSLLQGDSPLHF. The rearrangement joins TRBV5-1 to TRBJ1-6; 8 bases are shared with TRBD1. Germline V gene data show CDR1 as SGHRS and CDR2 as YFSETQ. The CDR3 contains 14 residues. J was trimmed by 8 bases and V by 1 base; bases with no gene match: 2.

This sequence joins TRBV29-1 and TRBJ1-2; 8 bases map to TRBD1. The V gene's germline CDR1 is SQVTM and CDR2 ANQGSEA. V gave up 3 bases and J gave up 4 bases; unmatched junction bases: 4. This CDR3 is 13 amino acids long. The CDR3 nucleotides are TGCAGCGTTGAGACAGGGGTCCTCTATGGCTACACCTTC. Residues: CSVETGVLYGYTF.

V gene TRBV29-1 combines with J gene TRBJ2-7; 12 bases fit TRBD2. The CDR3 spans 15 residues. Losses at the gene ends were 3 bases for V and 7 bases for J; bases not matched to a gene: 10. Germline loops: CDR1 SQVTM, CDR2 ANQGSEA. The CDR3 protein is CSVDLRLAGGQEQYF. The CDR3 nucleotides are TGCAGCGTTGATCTCCGGCTAGCGGGAGGGCAGGAGCAGTACTTC.

The V and J genes are TRBV24-1 and TRBJ2-3; 15 bases fit TRBD2. CDR1 and CDR2 (germline): KGHDR, SFDVKD. Trimming removed 4 bases from V and 6 bases from J; junction bases left unmatched: 10. This CDR3 has 18 amino acids. CDR3 DNA: TGTGCCACCAGTGACCGACGGACTAGCGGGAGGGATGTGGATACGCAGTATTTT. Protein: CATSDRRTSGRDVDTQYF.

This clone was recorded only once. The V call is TRBV4-1, the J call TRBJ1-5; D ambiguous. V was trimmed by 1 base and J by 6 bases, leaving 13 bases between them. This CDR3 has 15 amino acids. The germline CDR1 and CDR2 sequences are MGHRA and YSYEKL. DNA of the CDR3: TGCGCCAGCAGCCAAGTCATTCAGTTTGGTCAGCCCCAGCATTTT. Translated: CASSQVIQFGQPQHF.

The rearrangement links TRBV5-1 to TRBJ2-7; perhaps TRBD1 as D (6 bases). The CDR3 has 13 amino acids. V lost 3 bases, J lost 0 bases, and 7 bases lay in between. Germline values: CDR1 SGHRS, CDR2 YFSETQ. CDR3 in amino acids: CASSWDTSYEQYF. CDR3 bases: TGCGCCAGCAGCTGGGACACCTCCTACGAGCAGTACTTC.

This chain uses TRBV29-1 with TRBJ2-1; D is uncertain. The CDR3 is 11 amino acids. Trimming cost V 2 bases and J 11 bases, with 10 bases left between them. Germline V gene lookup returns CDR1 SQVTM and CDR2 ANQGSEA. The CDR3 nucleotides read TGCAGCGTTGAACCGGATCGGCAGCAGTTCTTC. It specifies CSVEPDRQQFF.

CDR3 amino acids: CASTSSGSSYNEQFF. DNA of the CDR3: TGTGCCAGCACCTCTAGCGGGAGCTCCTACAATGAGCAGTTCTTC. The genes are TRBV27 and TRBJ2-1; 10 bases are a match to TRBD2. Germline trimming cut 7 bases from V and 0 bases from J; bases unmatched to any gene: 3. This CDR3 has 15 amino acids. In germline, CDR1 is MNHEY, CDR2 SMNVEV (reference sequence).

The V and J genes are TRBV7-2 and TRBJ1-4, with TRBD1 as a possible D gene (6 bases). CDR1 and CDR2 (germline): SGHTA, FQGNSA. V lost 8 bases and J 6 bases, leaving 16 bases between the germline ends. The CDR3 runs 14 residues. The CDR3 region is CASGSTGIHEKLFF. The CDR3 DNA sequence: TGTGCCAGCGGAAGTACAGGGATCCATGAAAAACTGTTTTTT.

This chain joins TRBV5-5 and TRBJ2-1; no definite D call. CDR3 length equals 14 residues. CDR1 SGHKS and CDR2 YYEKEE come from the germline V gene (reference sequence). With 2 bases removed from V and 4 bases from J, the gap between germline ends came to 10 bases. The CDR3 protein is CASSFIALYNEQFF. The CDR3 DNA sequence: TGTGCCAGCAGCTTTATAGCTCTATACAATGAGCAGTTCTTC.

This clone was counted once. This chain connects TRBV3-1 (or the pseudogene TRBV3-2) to TRBJ1-2; D uncertain. Trimming pared 0 bases from V and 4 bases from J, leaving 12 bases between. The CDR3 covers 15 residues. The germline CDR1 and CDR2 sequences are LGHDT and YNNKEL (reference sequence). The DNA of the CDR3 is TGTGCCAGCAGCCAAGACGCGGGGATGAGCTATGGCTACACCTTC. Protein: CASSQDAGMSYGYTF.

The rearrangement joins TRBV21-1 to TRBJ1-3; TRBD1 was called by the table and not checked on the DNA. TRBV21-1 is reported as a pseudogene. CDR3 length equals 14 residues. CDR3 nucleotide sequence: TGTGCCAGCAGCGCTCAGGACAGGGTGAACACCATATATTTT. This gives the protein CASSAQDRVNTIYF.

This chain joins TRBV2 and TRBJ2-5; D may be TRBD1 (5 bases). This CDR3 has 14 amino acids. CDR1 is SNHLY, CDR2 FYNNEI, per germline. V lost 10 bases, J lost 2 bases, and 17 bases lay in between. The CDR3 DNA is TGTGCCACCCTAAGGGATAGACAGCAAGAGACCCAGTACTTC. Translation gives CATLRDRQQETQYF.

The rearrangement joins TRBV5-4 to TRBJ1-2; no definite D call. Germline V gives CDR1 SGHNT, CDR2 YYREEE (reference sequence). Trimming shortened V by 0 bases and J by 2 bases, and 8 bases separated the two germline ends. CDR3 length equals 14 residues. The CDR3 coding sequence is TGTGCCAGCAGCTTGGGCGGCGGGAACTATGGCTACACCTTC. Amino acids: CASSLGGGNYGYTF.